This T cell receptor (beta chain) derives from a study of blood T cell repertoires in COVID-19. Trimming removed 11 bases at V and 2 bases at J, with 11 bases between. The CDR3 runs 12 residues. Germline CDR1 MNHEY, CDR2 SMNVEV (reference sequence). Using immunoSEQ multiplex PCR, the repertoire was profiled, and TCRdb retains in-frame clones only, with some absent. The sample contains fewer than 45,000 clones, about 90% of which appear only once. The rearrangement links TRBV27 to TRBJ2-3; D is ambiguous. The sequence derives from a woman in her 30s in a cohort sampled during active COVID-19. Specimen: peripheral blood. The CDR3 is CASGGPTDTQYF. CDR3 DNA sequence: TGTGCCTCTGGTGGGCCCACAGATACGCAGTATTTT.